This paragraph covers one T cell receptor beta chain sequence. These data belong to a study of somatic mutations in cytotoxic T cells in rheumatoid arthritis. Turning to the study itself: In some cases, T-cell populations stained with V beta antibodies were flow-sorted at nearly 100% purity, and these included V beta1+ cells sequenced for TCRB.

TCRdb's table, derived via immunoSEQ multiplex PCR, lists solely in-frame clones and lacks some. The sample has around 21,000 clones, just under 80% seen once. This CDR3 comprises 13 residues. V was trimmed by 4 bases and J by 3 bases, leaving 10 bases between them. Germline V CDR1 and CDR2: MNHEY, SMNVEV (reference sequence). This clonotype was obtained from an adult with rheumatoid arthritis. This chain connects TRBV27 to TRBJ2-7; the D is unclear. Sequenced material: CD8+ T cells sorted from blood. CDR3 nucleotide sequence: TGTGCCAGCAGTTATTCCAAAGACTACGAGCAGTACTTC. The encoded protein is CASSYSKDYEQYF.